A single sample is the source of the 10 T cell receptor beta chains below, sequenced in a study of T cells in Graves' hyperthyroidism and ophthalmopathy. Template material for amplifying TCR beta CDR3 regions consisted of RNA transcripts. HTBI primers drove first-round RT-PCR of the TCR CDR3. TCRdb independently ran MiXCR on the multiplex PCR reads; one entry per CDR3 protein. The table shows hundreds of thousands of distinct CDR3 sequences, with over 35% occurring only once. Sequences were obtained from blood. These receptors all stem from a man aged 18 to 30 with Graves' hyperthyroidism.

The CDR3 DNA reads TGCGCCAGCAGCCAAGAAACGGACTGGGAGCAGTACTTC. It translates to CASSQETDWEQYF. This chain uses TRBV4-1 with TRBJ2-7; D possibly corresponds to TRBD2 (5 bases). Per the germline V gene, CDR1 is MGHRA and CDR2 is YSYEKL. V lost 0 bases and J lost 7, with 10 bases in between. The CDR3 covers 13 residues.

This clonotype occurred many times. The rearrangement uses TRBV7-2 and TRBJ1-5; D not resolved. Germline values: CDR1 SGHTA, CDR2 FQGNSA. The length of the CDR3 is 15 residues. The V gene lost 2 bases and the J gene lost 0 bases, with 8 bases spanning the gap. CDR3 DNA: TGTGCCAGCAGCTTAAGCTGGTATAGCAATCAGCCCCAGCATTTT. It yields the protein CASSLSWYSNQPQHF.

This clonotype showed up just a few times. The chain couples TRBV12-3 or TRBV12-4 to TRBJ2-5; D possibly uses TRBD1 or TRBD2 (5 bases each). The germline V and J ends were trimmed by 7 bases and 2 bases, with 20 bases remaining between them. CDR3 size: 16 residues. The CDR3 loop reads CASTFGAVWRQETQYF. The CDR3 bases are TGTGCCAGCACCTTCGGGGCTGTTTGGCGGCAAGAGACCCAGTACTTC.

This CDR3 reads CASSYRGRNRVIYEQYF. CDR3 coding DNA: TGTGCCAGCAGTTACAGGGGCAGGAACAGGGTAATTTACGAGCAGTACTTC. This chain joins TRBV6-6 and TRBJ2-7; D possibly corresponds to TRBD1 (6 bases). Trimming removed 2 bases at V and 4 bases at J, with 21 bases between. The CDR3 extends over 17 amino acids. From germline, CDR1 is MNHNY and CDR2 SVGAGI (reference sequence).

The chain is built from TRBV14 and TRBJ1-5; 7 bases are shared with TRBD1. Germline V gene sequence: CDR1 SGHDN, CDR2 FVKESK. The CDR3 is made up of 14 amino acids. V lost 4 bases and J lost 7; bases outside the gene matches: 7. The CDR3 here is CASSLVGGSQPQHF. DNA of the CDR3: TGTGCCAGCAGCCTCGTAGGGGGCAGCCAGCCCCAGCATTTT.

This chain uses TRBV6-5 with TRBJ2-5; D is unresolved. V shed 0 bases and J shed 2 bases, with 10 bases lying between them. Germline V gene lookup returns CDR1 MNHEY and CDR2 SVGAGI. The CDR3 consists of 15 residues. The CDR3 protein is CASSYSNRFQETQYF. In nucleotides, the CDR3 is TGTGCCAGCAGTTACTCGAACCGGTTTCAAGAGACCCAGTACTTC.

This clonotype came up many times. This chain connects TRBV19 to TRBJ1-5, with a tentative D call TRBD1 (5 bases). This CDR3 contains 13 residues. Looked up from germline, CDR1 is LNHDA and CDR2 is SQIVND (reference sequence). V shed 8 bases and J shed 4 bases, with 12 bases lying between them. CDR3 protein: CASRQSGNQPQHF. The CDR3 DNA follows: TGTGCCAGTCGACAGTCGGGGAATCAGCCCCAGCATTTT.

As concerns this clonotype: Possible read error: a much larger clone is one base away. The V call is TRBV7-6, the J call TRBJ2-7; 9 positions agree with TRBD1. Germline V gene sequence: CDR1 SGHVS, CDR2 FNYEAQ. CDR3 length equals 15 residues. This CDR3 reads CASSSGQGYAYEQYF. Here the CDR3 DNA reads TGTGCTAGCAGCTCGGGACAGGGTTACGCCTACGAGCAGTACTTC.

Worth noting for this clonotype: Its ends do not fully match the called genes, so a read error is possible. The chain joins TRBV25-1 to TRBJ1-1; possible D gene TRBD1, 5 bases. The CDR3 totals 13 residues. Germline CDR1 and CDR2: MGHDK and SYGVNS. The CDR3: CASKNVGTTEAFF. CDR3 bases: TGTGCCAGCAAAAATGTAGGGACCACTGAAGCTTTCTTC.

This clonotype was found many times. This sequence joins TRBV2 and TRBJ1-5, with 7 bases identical to TRBD1. Germline V CDR1 and CDR2: SNHLY, FYNNEI. V was clipped by 3 bases and J by 5 bases; unmatched bases: 7. This CDR3 spans 15 amino acids. CDR3 in amino acids: CASSDDRERDQPQHF. The CDR3 bases are TGTGCCAGCAGTGACGACAGGGAAAGGGATCAGCCCCAGCATTTT.